This TCR beta chain was captured by sequencing in a study of radiotherapy plus CTLA-4 blockade in lung cancer. The CDR3 extends over 14 amino acids. CDR1 SGHAT and CDR2 FQNNGV come from the germline V gene. V dropped 4 bases and J dropped 2; count of bases not matched to a gene: 4. Clones were read by immunoSEQ multiplex PCR, and TCRdb kept only the in-frame ones, dropping some. Altogether some 94,000 clones are present, approximately 78% being singletons, with the ten largest covering more than 20%. The sequences come from peripheral blood, collected from a patient treated with radiotherapy plus ipilimumab. The gene calls are TRBV11-2 and TRBJ1-1, with 7 positions matching TRBD1. The source of this sequence is a human donor with non-small cell lung cancer that progressed on radiotherapy plus ipilimumab. CDR3 amino acids: CASSSWTGNTEAFF. The CDR3, as DNA: TGTGCCAGCAGCTCATGGACAGGAAACACTGAAGCTTTCTTT.